The 18 T cell receptor beta chains presented below share a single source sample, sequenced in a study of T cell clusters in autoimmune cytopenias. TRB amplification used around 0.25 ug of peripheral blood genomic DNA. One tube held mixed TRB-A and TRB-B primer pools for touch-down PCR. TCRdb reanalyzed the multiplex PCR reads, giving one entry per CDR3 protein sequence and no DNA. This sample's table reports about 6,300 distinct CDR3 sequences. This same sample was also part of a study on T cell repertoires in aging, cancer and after chemotherapy.

Sequencing was performed on peripheral blood. The receptor set was obtained from a human donor in good health.

The chain couples TRBV5-5 to TRBJ1-2. This CDR3 region has 13 residues. CDR1 is SGHKS, CDR2 YYEKEE, per germline (reference sequence). This CDR3 is CASSQDKNYGYTF.

This rearrangement joins TRBV12-3 or TRBV12-4 to TRBJ1-2; TCRdb's D call, TRBD1, is unchecked because there is no DNA. This CDR3 is 16 amino acids long. The CDR3 here is CASRPTGGEANYGYTF.

This chain connects TRBV19 to TRBJ1-2. This CDR3 comprises 11 residues. The germline V gene has CDR1 LNHDA and CDR2 SQIVND (reference sequence). The CDR3 spells CAITSADGYTF.

This clonotype ranks as medium-sized in terms of frequency. This chain uses TRBV19 with TRBJ2-7. This CDR3 has 13 residues. The germline gives CDR1 LNHDA, CDR2 SQIVND (reference sequence). The CDR3 loop is CASSIFGTYEQYF.

This clonotype ranks as medium-sized (0.01 to 0.1%) in terms of frequency. V gene TRBV27 combines with J gene TRBJ2-3; TCRdb gives TRBD2 as the D gene, but with no DNA this cannot be confirmed. This CDR3 has 15 amino acids. Germline loops: CDR1 MNHEY, CDR2 SMNVEV (reference sequence). CDR3 residues: CASRSGISSTDTQYF.

The V call is TRBV5-1, the J call TRBJ2-5; TCRdb gives TRBD2 as the D gene, but with no DNA this cannot be confirmed. The CDR3 consists of 16 residues. From germline, CDR1 is SGHRS and CDR2 YFSETQ. The CDR3 loop reads CASSPGIGGEGETQYF.

This rearrangement joins TRBV18 to TRBJ1-5; checking the TCRdb D call of TRBD1 is not possible without DNA. There are 14 residues in the CDR3. Germline V lookup: CDR1 KGHSH, CDR2 LQKENI. The CDR3 reads CASSPPPGHQPQHF.

The CDR3 loop is CASSYYWNNEQFF. This rearrangement joins TRBV6-2 or TRBV6-3 to TRBJ2-1. The CDR3 totals 13 residues. The germline V gene encodes CDR1 MNHEY and CDR2 SVGEGT.

The chain recombines TRBV10-3 with TRBJ2-7. Germline CDR1 ENHRY, CDR2 SYGVKD. This CDR3 has 13 amino acids. The CDR3 protein is CAITASSVDEQYF.

The rearrangement joins TRBV19 to TRBJ1-2; the D call of TRBD1 rests on TCRdb alone, since no DNA is present to check it. The CDR3 totals 11 residues. Germline lookup yields CDR1 LNHDA and CDR2 SQIVND (reference sequence). The CDR3 is CASSILRVYTF.

V and J are TRBV6-5 and TRBJ2-7; TCRdb lists TRBD1, though no DNA is available to test this call. CDR3 length: 13 amino acids. CDR1 MNHEY and CDR2 SVGAGI come from the germline V gene. Here the CDR3 reads CASSYSSLQGLYF.

The chain carries TRBV6-2 or TRBV6-3 and TRBJ2-7; TCRdb proposes TRBD2, but this gene call is untestable without DNA. The CDR3 runs 13 residues. CDR1 MNHEY and CDR2 SVGEGT come from the germline V gene. The CDR3 sequence is CASGPLTIHEQYF.

CDR3: CASSFLPDYEQYF. This sequence joins TRBV7-9 and TRBJ2-7. Germline values: CDR1 SEHNR, CDR2 FQNEAQ (reference sequence). The CDR3 spans 13 residues.

The rearrangement joins TRBV6-6 to TRBJ1-2. This CDR3 region has 14 residues. The germline gives CDR1 MNHNY, CDR2 SVGAGI (reference sequence). CDR3 in amino acids: CASSYVWTDYGYTF.

This clonotype is labeled medium-sized based on frequency. V gene TRBV27 combines with J gene TRBJ2-3; absent DNA, TCRdb's TRBD2 call cannot be checked. The CDR3 sequence is 19 residues long. The germline V gene encodes CDR1 MNHEY and CDR2 SMNVEV (reference sequence). CDR3 sequence reads: CASSNSGTSGGASTDTQYF.

The rearrangement joins TRBV5-6 to TRBJ1-1; TCRdb picks TRBD1, but there is no DNA to check that call. Looked up from germline, CDR1 is SGHDT and CDR2 is YYEEEE. The CDR3 is 14 amino acids. CDR3 region: CASSSEVGGTEAFF. The whole variable domain, filled in from reference TRBV5-6 and TRBJ1-1, reads DAGVTQSPTHLIKTRGQQVTLRCSPKSGHDTVSWYQQALGQGPQFIFQYYEEEERQRGNFPDRFSGHQFPNYSSELNVNALLLGDSALYLCASSSEVGGTEAFFGQGTRLTVV.

In terms of frequency, this clonotype is large. The rearrangement links TRBV11-3 to TRBJ2-3. CDR3 length: 12 amino acids. Per the germline V gene, CDR1 is SGHNT and CDR2 is YENEEA. The CDR3 reads CASSPWADTQYF.

The CDR3 sequence: CASSLAQGRGLTQYF. V is TRBV7-2 and J is TRBJ2-3; TCRdb's assignment of TRBD2 cannot be checked, as there is no DNA. This CDR3 region has 15 residues. The germline CDR1 and CDR2 sequences are SGHTA and FQGNSA. The whole variable domain, filled in from reference TRBV7-2 and TRBJ2-3, reads GAGVSQSPSNKVTEKGKDVELRCDPISGHTALYWYRQSLGQGLEFLIYFQGNSAPDKSGLPSDRFSAERTGGSVSTLTIQRTQQEDSAVYLCASSLAQGRGLTQYFGPGTRLTVL.